This T cell receptor beta chain is drawn from a study of cytomegalovirus exposure and HLA in healthy donors. V was clipped by 5 bases and J by 1 base; unmatched bases: 7. This CDR3 has 17 residues. Germline CDR1 SGHTA, CDR2 FQGNSA. Vbeta (60) and Jbeta (13) primers were used in the PCR. The repertoire was sequenced with immunoSEQ multiplex PCR; TCRdb's copy has only in-frame clones and lacks some. The sample lists more than 140,000 clones, about 80% occurring once. This chain links TRBV7-2 with TRBJ1-5, with 11 bases lining up with TRBD1. Sequenced input: PBMCs. The clonotype was recovered from a male donor in good health and CMV-seronegative. The CDR3 loop reads CASSPGQGAGSNQPQHF. CDR3 sequence (DNA): TGTGCCAGCAGCCCTGGACAGGGGGCCGGGAGCAATCAGCCCCAGCATTTT.